This TCR beta chain came from a study of T cell changes during pregnancy in multiple sclerosis. This CDR3 has 14 residues. The J segment lost 1 base and the V segment lost 5 bases, leaving 3 bases of the junction unmatched. CDR1 is SGHNT and CDR2 is YYREEE in the germline V gene (reference sequence). TCRdb's table, derived via immunoSEQ multiplex PCR, lists solely in-frame clones and lacks some. The table includes about 40,000 clones, 90% to 95% detected once. The material sequenced was CD4+ T cells from peripheral blood mononuclear cells, taken in the third trimester of pregnancy. The clonotype comes from a female donor with multiple sclerosis, enrolled in a pregnancy study. J is TRBJ1-1 and V is TRBV5-4; 9 bases line up with TRBD1. DNA for the CDR3: TGTGCCAGCAGGGGACAGGGAACGAACACTGAAGCTTTCTTT. Its translation: CASRGQGTNTEAFF. Supplemented by reference TRBV5-4 and TRBJ1-1, the full variable domain reads ETGVTQSPTHLIKTRGQQVTLRCSSQSGHNTVSWYQQALGQGPQFIFQYYREEENGRGNFPPRFSGLQFPNYSSELNVNALELDDSALYLCASRGQGTNTEAFFGQGTRLTVV.